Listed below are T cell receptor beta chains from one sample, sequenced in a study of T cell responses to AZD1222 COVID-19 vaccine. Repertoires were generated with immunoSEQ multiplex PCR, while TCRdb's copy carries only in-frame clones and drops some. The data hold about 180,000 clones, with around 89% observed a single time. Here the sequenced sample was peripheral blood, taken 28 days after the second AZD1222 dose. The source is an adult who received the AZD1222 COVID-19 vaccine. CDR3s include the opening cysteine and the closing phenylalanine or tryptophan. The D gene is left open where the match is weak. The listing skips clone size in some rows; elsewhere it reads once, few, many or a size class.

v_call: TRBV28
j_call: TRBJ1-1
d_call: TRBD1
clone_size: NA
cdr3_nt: TGTGCCAGCAGGCCCGGGACAGGGGGCGTCAGGAACACTGAAGCTTTCTTT
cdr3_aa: CASRPGTGGVRNTEAFF

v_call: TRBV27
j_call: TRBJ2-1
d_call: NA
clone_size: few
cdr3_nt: TGTGCCAGCAGTTTTTCGGACAGTATCTCCTACAATGAGCAGTTCTTC
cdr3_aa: CASSFSDSISYNEQFF

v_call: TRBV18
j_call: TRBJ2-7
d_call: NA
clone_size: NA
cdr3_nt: TGTGCCAGCTCACCACAGGGTGGTAGCGGAGTCTACGAGCAGTACTTC
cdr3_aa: CASSPQGGSGVYEQYF

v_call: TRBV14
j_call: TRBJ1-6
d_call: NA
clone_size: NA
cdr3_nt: TGTGCCAGCAGCCAAGGGACAGCGTATAATTCACCCCTCCACTTT
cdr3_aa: CASSQGTAYNSPLHF

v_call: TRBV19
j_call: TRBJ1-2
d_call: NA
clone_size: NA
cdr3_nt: TGTGCCAGTAGTCCGAAGACCGGGACACTGAACTATGGCTACACCTTC
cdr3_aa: CASSPKTGTLNYGYTF

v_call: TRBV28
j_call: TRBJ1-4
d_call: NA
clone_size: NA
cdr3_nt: TGTGCCAGCAGGGGCCGGGGAGAAAAACTGTTTTTT
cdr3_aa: CASRGRGEKLFF

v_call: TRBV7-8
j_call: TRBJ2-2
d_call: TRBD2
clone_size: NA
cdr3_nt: TGTGCCAGCAGCTCACGAGGGGCGGGAGGGCCTGACACCGGGGAGCTGTTTTTT
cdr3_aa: CASSSRGAGGPDTGELFF

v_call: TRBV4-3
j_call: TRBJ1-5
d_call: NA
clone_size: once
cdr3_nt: TGCGCCAGCAGCCAAGACAGGGGTTCGGTTGGGCCCCAGCATTTT
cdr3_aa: CASSQDRGSVGPQHF

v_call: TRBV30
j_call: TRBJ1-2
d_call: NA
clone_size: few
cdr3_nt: TGTGCCTGGATCTCCCACCGAGCTAACTATGGCTACACCTTC
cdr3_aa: CAWISHRANYGYTF

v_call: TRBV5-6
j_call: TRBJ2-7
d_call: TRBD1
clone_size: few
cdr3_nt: TGTGCCAGCAGCATATACCGGACAGGTGGGGAGTACTTC
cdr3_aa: CASSIYRTGGEYF

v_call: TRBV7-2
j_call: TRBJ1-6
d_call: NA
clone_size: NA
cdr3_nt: TGTGCCAGCAGCTTAGGTTCCTCACCCCTCCACTTT
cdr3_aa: CASSLGSSPLHF

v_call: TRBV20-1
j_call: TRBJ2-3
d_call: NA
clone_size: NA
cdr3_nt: TGCAGTGCTAGTGCCGCGACAGATACGCAGTATTTT
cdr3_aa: CSASAATDTQYF

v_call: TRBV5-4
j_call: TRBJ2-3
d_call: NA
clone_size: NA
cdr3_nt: TGTGCCAGCACCGAGCCCCGAGGAGATACGCAGTATTTT
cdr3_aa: CASTEPRGDTQYF

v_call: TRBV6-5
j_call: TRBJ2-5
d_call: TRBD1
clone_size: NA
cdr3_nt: TGTGCCAGCAGTTACCGACAGGGGGTAGGGGGAGAGACCCAGTACTTC
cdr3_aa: CASSYRQGVGGETQYF

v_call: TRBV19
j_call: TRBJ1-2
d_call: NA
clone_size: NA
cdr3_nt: TGTGCCAGTAGTAAAAGGGGCGGGCATGGCTACACCTTC
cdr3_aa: CASSKRGGHGYTF

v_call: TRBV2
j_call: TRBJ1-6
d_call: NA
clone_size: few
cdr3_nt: TGTGCCAGCAGTGTGGGCAGGGGTAATTCACCCCTCCACTTT
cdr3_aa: CASSVGRGNSPLHF

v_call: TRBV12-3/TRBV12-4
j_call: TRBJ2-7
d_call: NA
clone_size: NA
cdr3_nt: TGTGCCAGCAGTTTGTTATCGGGATACGAGCAGTACTTC
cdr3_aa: CASSLLSGYEQYF

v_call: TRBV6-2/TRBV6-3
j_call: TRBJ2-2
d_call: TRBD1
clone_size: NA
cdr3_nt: TGTGCCAGCAGCCCAGGGACAGGGGCCGGGGAGCTGTTTTTT
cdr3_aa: CASSPGTGAGELFF

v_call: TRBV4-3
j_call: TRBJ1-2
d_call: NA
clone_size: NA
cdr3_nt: TGCGCCAGCAGCCAAGATACCGTGGCAGTAGATGGCTACACCTTC
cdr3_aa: CASSQDTVAVDGYTF

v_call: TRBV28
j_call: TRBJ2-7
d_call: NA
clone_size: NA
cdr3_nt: TGTGCCAGCACCCTACAGGGTAGGGCCTACGAGCAGTACTTC
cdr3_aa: CASTLQGRAYEQYF

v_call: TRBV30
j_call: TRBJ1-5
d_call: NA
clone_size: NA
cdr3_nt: TGTGCCTGGAGTGATCAGGGGCACCAGCCCCAGCATTTT
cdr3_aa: CAWSDQGHQPQHF

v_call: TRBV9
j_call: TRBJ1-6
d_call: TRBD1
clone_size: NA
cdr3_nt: TGTGCCAGCAGCGTAGGAGGGGGCGGTAATTCACCCCTCCACTTT
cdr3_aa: CASSVGGGGNSPLHF

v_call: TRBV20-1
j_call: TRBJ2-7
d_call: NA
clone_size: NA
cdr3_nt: TGCAGTGCTAGTAGCTCGCGGCACCCACCCCAGCAGTACTTC
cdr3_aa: CSASSSRHPPQQYF